One sample yielded the 25 T cell receptor beta chains listed below, sequenced in a study of T cells expressing NK-cell markers. TCRdb re-called the 5' RACE reads and gives one entry per CDR3 protein, without DNA. This sample's table reports some 500,000 distinct CDR3 sequences. Sequencing was done on a sample of blood T cells: a sorted CD56 or NKG2C T cell subset, CD4+ or CD8+ T cells, or bulk PBMC T cells (not recorded which). These receptor sequences come from a woman aged 45-65 years in good health.

The chain couples TRBV4-2 to TRBJ2-5; as DNA is missing, the TRBD2 call by TCRdb cannot be tested. CDR1 is LGHNA, CDR2 YNFKEQ, per germline. This CDR3 is 15 amino acids long. CDR3 protein: CASSQRDFGGETQYF.

The CDR3 loop is CASSDQGVGRHTF. The V gene is TRBV6-1, the J gene TRBJ1-2; TCRdb calls TRBD1, which cannot be checked without DNA. Germline CDR1 and CDR2: MNHNS and SASEGT. This CDR3 has 13 residues.

This chain uses TRBV20-1 with TRBJ2-5; TCRdb names TRBD2, which stays unverified in the absence of DNA. Germline CDR1 reads DFQATT; CDR2 reads SNEGSKA (reference sequence). The CDR3 sequence is 13 residues long. The CDR3 sequence is CSATGLGTETQYF.

The rearrangement uses TRBV25-1 and TRBJ2-2; TCRdb lists TRBD2, though no DNA is available to test this call. Germline CDR1 is MGHDK and CDR2 is SYGVNS. The CDR3 is 13 residues long. The chain's CDR3 is CASTDSRTGELFF.

The chain joins TRBV7-2 to TRBJ2-2; TCRdb returns TRBD1, unconfirmable since there is no DNA. This CDR3 is built from 16 residues. Germline values: CDR1 SGHTA, CDR2 FQGNSA. The CDR3 spells CASSPKRQGVGGELFF.

The J gene is TRBJ2-3, the V gene TRBV5-1; with no DNA, the TCRdb D assignment of TRBD2 cannot be verified. Per the germline V gene, CDR1 is SGHRS and CDR2 is YFSETQ. CDR3 length: 16 residues. The CDR3 spells CASSLKGVFLTDTQYF.

The chain couples TRBV20-1 to TRBJ2-7; the TCRdb call, TRBD1, lacks DNA for checking. Germline CDR1 reads DFQATT; CDR2 reads SNEGSKA (reference sequence). This CDR3 comprises 12 residues. CDR3 loop: CSALTGIYEQYF.

This chain's CDR3 is CASSLAGVPNEQFF. V gene TRBV18 combines with J gene TRBJ2-1. Germline values: CDR1 KGHSH, CDR2 LQKENI. This CDR3 is 14 amino acids long.

V usage is TRBV5-1 and J usage is TRBJ2-7; TCRdb lists TRBD2, though no DNA is available to test this call. In germline, CDR1 is SGHRS, CDR2 YFSETQ. The CDR3 has 14 amino acids. The CDR3: CASSLDPTLGEQYF.

V gene TRBV7-6 combines with J gene TRBJ2-7. Germline lookup yields CDR1 SGHVS and CDR2 FNYEAQ. The CDR3 runs to 13 residues. The CDR3 loop reads CASSPRHLYEQYF.

The chain is built from TRBV20-1 and TRBJ2-1; TCRdb gives TRBD2 as the D gene, but with no DNA this cannot be confirmed. The CDR3 totals 14 residues. Germline V gene data show CDR1 as DFQATT and CDR2 as SNEGSKA (reference sequence). CDR3 loop: CSARDPREGNEQFF.

V gene TRBV6-2 or TRBV6-3 combines with J gene TRBJ2-3. This CDR3 contains 16 residues. Germline CDR1 reads MNHEY; CDR2 reads SVGEGT. The CDR3 here is CASSYSVTKRTDTQYF.

This chain links TRBV12-3 or TRBV12-4 with TRBJ2-7; there is no DNA to check the TCRdb D call of TRBD1. The CDR3 runs 17 residues. The CDR3 is CASSHPGTSLSSYEQYF.

This rearrangement joins TRBV29-1 to TRBJ1-2. The CDR3 is made up of 13 amino acids. Germline lookup yields CDR1 SQVTM and CDR2 ANQGSEA. The CDR3: CSVHRRSNYGYTF.

The rearrangement joins TRBV27 to TRBJ1-1; as DNA is missing, the TRBD1 call by TCRdb cannot be tested. Germline assignment: CDR1 MNHEY and CDR2 SMNVEV (reference sequence). The CDR3 has 15 residues. The CDR3 loop reads CASSPNDRVILGAFF.

The gene calls are TRBV2 and TRBJ2-5; TCRdb's assignment of TRBD1 cannot be checked, as there is no DNA. There are 12 residues in the CDR3. CDR1 and CDR2 from the germline V gene are SNHLY and FYNNEI. The CDR3 is CASTFGGGEGYF.

The gene calls are TRBV29-1 and TRBJ2-2; TCRdb's assignment of TRBD1 cannot be checked, as there is no DNA. The length of the CDR3 is 13 residues. CDR1 and CDR2 from the germline V gene are SQVTM and ANQGSEA. The CDR3 loop reads CSVQDRITGELFF.

V gene TRBV24-1 combines with J gene TRBJ2-5. The CDR3 spans 12 residues. Germline V gives CDR1 KGHDR, CDR2 SFDVKD. The CDR3 loop reads CATSDPGETQYF.

This chain links TRBV24-1 with TRBJ2-1; TCRdb outputs TRBD2, but without DNA this stays unchecked. The CDR3 is 15 residues long. Germline CDR1 KGHDR, CDR2 SFDVKD. The CDR3: CATSSRREGPNEQFF.

The gene calls are TRBV12-3 or TRBV12-4 and TRBJ2-4; lacking DNA, the TRBD2 call made by TCRdb goes unchecked. The CDR3 has 15 residues. The CDR3 reads CASSLGYRRANIQYF.

The chain is built from TRBV3-1 and TRBJ2-1; absent DNA, TCRdb's TRBD2 call cannot be checked. This CDR3 is built from 18 residues. Germline V gene lookup returns CDR1 LGHDT and CDR2 YNNKEL (reference sequence). CDR3 in amino acids: CASSPNQGGTTKYNEQFF.

The rearrangement joins TRBV9 to TRBJ1-3; the TCRdb D gene call, TRBD1, has no DNA to confirm it. This CDR3 comprises 16 residues. Germline CDR1 and CDR2: SGDLS and YYNGEE. The chain's CDR3 is CASSVFEGSGGNTIYF.

The chain is built from TRBV7-2 and TRBJ2-1; absent DNA, TCRdb's TRBD1 call cannot be checked. Germline values: CDR1 SGHTA, CDR2 FQGNSA. The CDR3 has 13 amino acids. This CDR3 reads CASSLVDRAPQFF.

The rearrangement uses TRBV29-1 and TRBJ1-2; with no DNA, the TCRdb D assignment of TRBD1 cannot be verified. The CDR3 loop spans 12 amino acids. CDR1 SQVTM and CDR2 ANQGSEA come from the germline V gene. The CDR3 reads CSVGQGDSGYTF.

The V gene is TRBV16, the J gene TRBJ1-1; checking the TCRdb D call of TRBD1 is not possible without DNA. CDR1 and CDR2 (germline): KGHSY, FQNENV. This CDR3 has 14 amino acids. The CDR3 protein is CASSKRQGETEAFF.